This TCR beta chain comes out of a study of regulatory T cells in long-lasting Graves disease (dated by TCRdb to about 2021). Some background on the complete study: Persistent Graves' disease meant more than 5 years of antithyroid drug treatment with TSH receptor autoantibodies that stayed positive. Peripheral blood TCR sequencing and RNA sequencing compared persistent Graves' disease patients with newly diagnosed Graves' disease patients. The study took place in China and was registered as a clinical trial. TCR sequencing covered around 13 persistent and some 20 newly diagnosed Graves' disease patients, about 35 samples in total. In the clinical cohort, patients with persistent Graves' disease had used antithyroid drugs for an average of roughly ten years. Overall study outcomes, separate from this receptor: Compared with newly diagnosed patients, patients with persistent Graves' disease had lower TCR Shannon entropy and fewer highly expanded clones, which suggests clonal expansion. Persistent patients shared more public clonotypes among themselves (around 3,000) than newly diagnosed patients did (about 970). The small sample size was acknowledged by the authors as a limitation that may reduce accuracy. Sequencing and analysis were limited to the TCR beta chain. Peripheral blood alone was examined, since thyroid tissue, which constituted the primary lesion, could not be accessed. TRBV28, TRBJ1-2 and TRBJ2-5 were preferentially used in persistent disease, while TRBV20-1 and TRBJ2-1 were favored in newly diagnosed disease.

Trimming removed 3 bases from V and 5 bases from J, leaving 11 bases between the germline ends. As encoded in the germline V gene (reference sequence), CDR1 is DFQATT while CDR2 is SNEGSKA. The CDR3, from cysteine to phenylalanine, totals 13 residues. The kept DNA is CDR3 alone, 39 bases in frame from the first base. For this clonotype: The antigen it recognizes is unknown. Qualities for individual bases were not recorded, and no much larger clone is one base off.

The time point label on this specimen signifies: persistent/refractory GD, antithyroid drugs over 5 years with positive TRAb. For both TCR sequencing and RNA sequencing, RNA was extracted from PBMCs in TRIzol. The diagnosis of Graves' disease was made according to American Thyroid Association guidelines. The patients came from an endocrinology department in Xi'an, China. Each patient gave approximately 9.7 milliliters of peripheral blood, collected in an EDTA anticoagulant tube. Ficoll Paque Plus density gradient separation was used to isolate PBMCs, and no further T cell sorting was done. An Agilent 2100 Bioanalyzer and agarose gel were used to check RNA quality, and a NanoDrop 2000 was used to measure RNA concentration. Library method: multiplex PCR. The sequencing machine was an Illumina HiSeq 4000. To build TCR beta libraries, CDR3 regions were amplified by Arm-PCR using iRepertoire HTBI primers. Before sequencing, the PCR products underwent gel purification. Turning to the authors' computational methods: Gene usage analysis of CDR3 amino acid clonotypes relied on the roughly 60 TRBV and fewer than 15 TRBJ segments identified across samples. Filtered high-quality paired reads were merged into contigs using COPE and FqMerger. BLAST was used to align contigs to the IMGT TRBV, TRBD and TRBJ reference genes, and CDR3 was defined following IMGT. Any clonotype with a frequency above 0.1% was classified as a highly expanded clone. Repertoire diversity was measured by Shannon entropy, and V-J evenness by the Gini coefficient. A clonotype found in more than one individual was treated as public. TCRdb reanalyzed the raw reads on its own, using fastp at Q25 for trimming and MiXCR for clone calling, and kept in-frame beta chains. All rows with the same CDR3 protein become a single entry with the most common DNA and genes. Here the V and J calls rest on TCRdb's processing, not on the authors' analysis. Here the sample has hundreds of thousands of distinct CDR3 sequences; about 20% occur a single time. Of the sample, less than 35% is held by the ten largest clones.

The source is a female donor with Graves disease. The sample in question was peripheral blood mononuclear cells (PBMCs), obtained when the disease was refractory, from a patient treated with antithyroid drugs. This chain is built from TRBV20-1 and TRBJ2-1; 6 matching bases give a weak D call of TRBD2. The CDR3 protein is CSASAGYDNEQFF. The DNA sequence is TGCAGTGCTAGTGCGGGATACGACAATGAGCAGTTCTTC.